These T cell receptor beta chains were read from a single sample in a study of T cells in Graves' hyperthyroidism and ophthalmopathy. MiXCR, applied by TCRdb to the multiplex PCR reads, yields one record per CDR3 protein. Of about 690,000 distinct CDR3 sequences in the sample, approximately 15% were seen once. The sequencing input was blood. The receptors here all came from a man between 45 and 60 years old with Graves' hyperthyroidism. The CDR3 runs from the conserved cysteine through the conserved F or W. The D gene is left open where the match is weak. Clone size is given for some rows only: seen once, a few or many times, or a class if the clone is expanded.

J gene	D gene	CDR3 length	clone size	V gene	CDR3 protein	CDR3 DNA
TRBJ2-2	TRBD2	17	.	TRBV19	CASSNIAGRSVSGELFF	TGTGCCAGTTCTAACATAGCGGGGAGGTCCGTGAGCGGGGAGCTGTTTTTT
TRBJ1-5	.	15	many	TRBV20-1	CSAHPPRAVDQPQHF	TGCAGTGCTCACCCCCCTAGGGCGGTCGATCAGCCCCAGCATTTT
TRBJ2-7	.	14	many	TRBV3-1	CASSQDRSYYEQYF	TGTGCCAGCAGCCAAGATCGGTCGTACTACGAGCAGTACTTC
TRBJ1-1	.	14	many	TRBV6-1	CASSDGWSRGEAFF	TGTGCCAGCAGTGACGGTTGGTCGAGGGGTGAAGCTTTCTTT
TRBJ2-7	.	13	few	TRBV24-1	CATEGTASYEQYF	TGTGCCACAGAAGGGACGGCCTCCTACGAGCAGTACTTC
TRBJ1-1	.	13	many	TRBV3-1	CASSQDRDTEAFF	TGCGCCAGCAGCCAAGATCGGGACACTGAAGCTTTCTTT
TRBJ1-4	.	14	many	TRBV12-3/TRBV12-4	CASSHGQIGEKLFF	TGTGCCAGCAGTCACGGACAGATCGGTGAAAAACTGTTTTTT
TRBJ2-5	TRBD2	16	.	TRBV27	CASKDPLAGGQETQYF	TGTGCCAGCAAAGACCCCTTAGCGGGAGGCCAAGAGACCCAGTACTTC
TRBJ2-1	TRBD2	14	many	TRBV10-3	CAIRAGGRNFEQFF	TGTGCCATCAGGGCGGGCGGGAGGAACTTTGAGCAGTTCTTC
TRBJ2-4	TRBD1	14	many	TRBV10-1	CASSEGQVENIQYF	TGCGCCAGCAGTGAGGGACAGGTTGAAAACATTCAGTACTTC
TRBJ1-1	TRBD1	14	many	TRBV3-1	CASSPGQASTEAFF	TGTGCCAGCAGCCCGGGACAGGCGAGCACTGAAGCTTTCTTT
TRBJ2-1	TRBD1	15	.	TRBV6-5	CSSSSSMTGPNEQFF	TGTTCCAGCAGTTCCTCGATGACAGGGCCCAATGAGCAGTTCTTC
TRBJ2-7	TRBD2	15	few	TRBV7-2	CASSLNSGTAYEQYF	TGTGCCAGCAGCTTGAATAGCGGGACCGCCTACGAGCAGTACTTC
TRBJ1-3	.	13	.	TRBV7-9	CASSLQGVDTIYF	TGTGCCAGCAGCTTACAGGGAGTGGACACCATATATTTT
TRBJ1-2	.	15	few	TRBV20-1	CSARDHNGRVYGYTF	TGCAGTGCTAGAGATCATAACGGCCGAGTCTATGGCTACACCTTC
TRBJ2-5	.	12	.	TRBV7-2	CASSLVQEAQYF	TGTGCCAGCAGCCTAGTACAAGAGGCCCAGTACTTC
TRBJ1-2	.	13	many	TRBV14	CASSDYTNYGYTF	TGTGCCAGCAGCGATTATACTAACTATGGCTACACCTTC